This record covers a single T cell receptor (beta chain). These data belong to a study of cytomegalovirus exposure and HLA in healthy donors. Germline CDR1 LGHNA, CDR2 YNFKEQ. The CDR3 contains 16 residues. Trimming pared 3 bases from V and 0 bases from J, leaving 15 bases between. This PCR relied on a set of 60 Vbeta primers and 13 Jbeta primers. Assay: immunoSEQ multiplex PCR; the TCRdb copy retains only in-frame clones and omits some. The data contain over 150,000 clones, 71% of them singletons. Material: PBMCs. This clonotype was sampled from a woman aged 25 to 39 in good health and CMV-seronegative. V and J are TRBV4-2 and TRBJ2-7, with D perhaps TRBD2 (6 bases). The CDR3: CASSHGIAASSYEQYF. Written as DNA, the CDR3 is TGTGCCAGCAGCCATGGGATAGCGGCCAGCTCCTACGAGCAGTACTTC.